This T cell receptor (beta chain) was sequenced in a study of T cell changes during pregnancy in multiple sclerosis. Data came from immunoSEQ multiplex PCR; TCRdb stores just in-frame clones and leaves some out. This sample has around 69,000 clones, with roughly 88% found just once. The germline V gene encodes CDR1 SQVTM and CDR2 ANQGSEA. The V end was cut by 1 base, the J end by 2 bases, with 18 bases between. The CDR3 is 16 amino acids. The TCR comes from a female donor in good health, enrolled as a control in a pregnancy study. The sample was peripheral blood, taken in the second trimester of pregnancy. The V gene is TRBV29-1, the J gene TRBJ2-7, with D perhaps TRBD2 (7 bases). The CDR3 protein is CSVEGSLGEGAYEQYF. The CDR3 DNA reads as TGCAGCGTTGAAGGCTCCTTAGGGGAGGGGGCCTACGAGCAGTACTTC.